This entry features one T cell receptor (beta chain) sequence. Its matching antigen is unknown. This entry comes from a study of radiotherapy plus CTLA-4 blockade in lung cancer. Study details: 15% to 20% of patients responded objectively, and about 30% achieved disease control.

The junction had 3 bases not matched to a gene; V was cut back by 5 bases and J by 0 bases. This CDR3 region has 14 residues. CDR1 and CDR2 (germline): SGHTA, FQGTGA. Study findings and constraints: TCR clones of tumor origin grew in blood after radiotherapy plus ipilimumab. Response, reportedly, was best predicted by interferon-beta along with early blood T cell clone dynamics.

The repertoire was sequenced with immunoSEQ multiplex PCR; TCRdb's copy has only in-frame clones and lacks some. The data contain about 49,000 clones, around 83% of them singletons. Chemo-refractory metastatic non-small-cell lung cancer patients received focal radiation with ipilimumab CTLA-4 blockade. The chain has TRBV7-3 and TRBJ1-1; the match to TRBD1 covers 7 bases. This sequence originates from a human donor with non-small cell lung cancer whose response to radiotherapy plus ipilimumab could not be evaluated. The material sequenced was peripheral blood, taken from a patient treated with radiotherapy plus ipilimumab. CDR3 loop: CASSQGQLNTEAFF. In DNA form, the CDR3 reads TGTGCCAGCAGCCAGGGACAGCTGAACACTGAAGCTTTCTTT. Together with reference TRBV7-3 and TRBJ1-1, the CDR3 gives the full variable domain: GAGVSQTPSNKVTEKGKYVELRCDPISGHTALYWYRQSLGQGPEFLIYFQGTGAADDSGLPNDRFFAVRPEGSVSTLKIQRTERGDSAVYLCASSQGQLNTEAFFGQGTRLTVV.